A selection of T cell receptor beta chains follows, all from one sample in a study of blood T cells in healthy people across ages. TCRdb itself ran the 5' RACE reads through MiXCR, one entry per CDR3 protein. The sample yields approximately 810,000 distinct CDR3 sequences, about 30% seen once. The source material was blood. The receptors come from a woman older than 75 in good health. The CDR3 runs from the conserved cysteine through the conserved F or W. The order of the fields is J gene, V gene, clone size, D gene, CDR3 DNA, CDR3 protein. A D gene is named only where the DNA matches it firmly. Size tells how often a clone was seen (once, few, many) or the class of an expanded clone, and some rows leave it out.

j_gene: TRBJ1-2; v_gene: TRBV29-1; abundance: many; d_gene: TRBD1; CDR3nt: TGCAGCGTTAATACAGGGGGGAATGGCTACACCTTC; CDR3aa: CSVNTGGNGYTF
j_gene: TRBJ1-1; v_gene: TRBV9; abundance: once; d_gene: .; CDR3nt: TGTGCCAGCAGCGGAGCCTGGGGGGACACTGAAGCTTTCTTT; CDR3aa: CASSGAWGDTEAFF
j_gene: TRBJ1-1; v_gene: TRBV29-1; abundance: many; d_gene: TRBD1; CDR3nt: TGCAGCGTTGGGATAGGACAGGGGCCGCGGAGCACTGAAGCTTTCTTT; CDR3aa: CSVGIGQGPRSTEAFF
j_gene: TRBJ2-1; v_gene: TRBV7-3; abundance: .; d_gene: .; CDR3nt: TGTGCCAGCAGCTTTGGGGGGCTTGGCAATGAGCAGTTCTTC; CDR3aa: CASSFGGLGNEQFF
j_gene: TRBJ1-5; v_gene: TRBV7-9; abundance: .; d_gene: .; CDR3nt: TGTGCCAGCAGCTTAGCCCAGGGTACGGGCAATCAGCCCCAGCATTTT; CDR3aa: CASSLAQGTGNQPQHF
j_gene: TRBJ2-1; v_gene: TRBV12-3/TRBV12-4; abundance: many; d_gene: .; CDR3nt: TGTGCCAGCAGTTTGTGGGGGAGCAATGAGCAGTTCTTC; CDR3aa: CASSLWGSNEQFF
j_gene: TRBJ2-7; v_gene: TRBV9; abundance: many; d_gene: TRBD2; CDR3nt: TGTGCCAGCAGCCCCGTCGCGGGGGGGTCCTCCTACGAGCAGTACTTC; CDR3aa: CASSPVAGGSSYEQYF
j_gene: TRBJ2-3; v_gene: TRBV12-3/TRBV12-4; abundance: .; d_gene: .; CDR3nt: TGTGCCAGCAGTTTAATAGGAGTGGCCACAGATACGCAGTATTTT; CDR3aa: CASSLIGVATDTQYF
j_gene: TRBJ1-2; v_gene: TRBV15; abundance: few; d_gene: TRBD1; CDR3nt: TGTGCCACCAGCAGACTATACGACAGGGCTGGCTACACCTTC; CDR3aa: CATSRLYDRAGYTF
j_gene: TRBJ1-2; v_gene: TRBV7-2; abundance: .; d_gene: .; CDR3nt: TGTGCCAGCAGCTTAGATCCGCGGGGTAGCGGCTATGGCTACACCTTC; CDR3aa: CASSLDPRGSGYGYTF
j_gene: TRBJ2-3; v_gene: TRBV20-1; abundance: few; d_gene: TRBD2; CDR3nt: TGCAGTGCTAGAGTCTTTGTTAGCGGGGGGCCGCGCACAGATACGCAGTATTTT; CDR3aa: CSARVFVSGGPRTDTQYF
j_gene: TRBJ2-2; v_gene: TRBV29-1; abundance: .; d_gene: .; CDR3nt: TGCAGCGTGGCGCTGGGGGGAAGCACCGGGGAGCTGTTTTTT; CDR3aa: CSVALGGSTGELFF
j_gene: TRBJ2-3; v_gene: TRBV11-2; abundance: few; d_gene: TRBD2; CDR3nt: TGTGCCAGCAGCAAAACTAGCGGGGGAATAGATACGCAGTATTTT; CDR3aa: CASSKTSGGIDTQYF
j_gene: TRBJ2-7; v_gene: TRBV20-1; abundance: many; d_gene: .; CDR3nt: TGCAGTGCTAGCAAGGGGCTCCCCCCCTACGAGCAGTACTTC; CDR3aa: CSASKGLPPYEQYF
j_gene: TRBJ2-1; v_gene: TRBV20-1; abundance: .; d_gene: .; CDR3nt: TGCAGTGCTCCCGGGACGGTCTACAATGAGCAGTTCTTC; CDR3aa: CSAPGTVYNEQFF
j_gene: TRBJ2-3; v_gene: TRBV12-3/TRBV12-4; abundance: once; d_gene: TRBD2; CDR3nt: TGTGCCAGCAGTTACGGACTAGTGGGAGTAGATACGCAGTATTTT; CDR3aa: CASSYGLVGVDTQYF
j_gene: TRBJ1-1; v_gene: TRBV20-1; abundance: .; d_gene: .; CDR3nt: TGCAGTGCTGGGGGAGGGCTGGACACTGAAGCTTTCTTT; CDR3aa: CSAGGGLDTEAFF